Following are 31 T cell receptor beta chains from one sample sequenced in a study of metastatic and nonmetastatic thyroid tumors. TCRdb re-called the PCR reads via MiXCR. The table includes 25,000 to 30,000 clones, roughly 4% detected once. Patients were all untreated before their thyroid surgery. Sequencing used blood. The receptors come from a male donor with papillary thyroid cancer or a benign thyroid nodule (not recorded which). Some clones in this sample may be carry-over from other donors' samples.

This clone has only a few counts. The gene calls are TRBV6-2 or TRBV6-3 and TRBJ2-7; possible D gene TRBD1, 5 bases. Trimming took 6 bases from V and 0 from J, leaving 12 bases between them. Germline CDR1 MNHEY, CDR2 SVGEGT. The CDR3 extends over 14 amino acids. CDR3 in amino acids: CASRADRSSYEQYF. CDR3 DNA sequence: TGTGCCAGCAGGGCCGACAGAAGCTCCTACGAGCAGTACTTC.

This clone has a count of ten or more. Other DNA variants within this sample encode the same CDR3. The V gene is TRBV7-9, the J gene TRBJ2-1, with D maybe TRBD2 (6 bases). CDR1 is SEHNR and CDR2 is FQNEAQ in the germline V gene (reference sequence). The germline V and J ends were trimmed by 11 bases and 7 bases, with 21 bases remaining between them. The CDR3 length is 14 residues. The chain's CDR3 is CAGTWGEEYNEQFF. Written as DNA, the CDR3 is TGTGCCGGGACTTGGGGGGAGGAGTATAATGAGCAGTTCTTC.

This clone was observed at least ten times. The gene calls are TRBV4-3 and TRBJ1-5; D ambiguous. This CDR3 spans 13 amino acids. The V end was cut by 0 bases, the J end by 4 bases, with 4 bases between. Per germline, CDR1 LGHNA and CDR2 YSLEER. DNA of the CDR3: TGCGCCAGCAGCCAAGATCTGAATCAGCCCCAGCATTTT. This encodes CASSQDLNQPQHF.

This clone was observed many times. Other DNA sequences in the sample encode the same CDR3. V gene TRBV6-1 combines with J gene TRBJ2-7; D is perhaps TRBD1 or TRBD2 (5 bases each). Germline V lookup: CDR1 MNHNS, CDR2 SASEGT. The CDR3 is made up of 14 amino acids. Trimming left V 3 bases short and J 0 bases short, with 9 bases between. The CDR3 nucleotides are TGTGCCAGCAGTGACCGGGGCAGCTCCTACGAGCAGTACTTC. Protein product: CASSDRGSSYEQYF.

This clone was found a few times. This chain links TRBV6-2 or TRBV6-3 with TRBJ1-1; TRBD1 is a possible D gene (6 bases). Germline V CDR1 and CDR2: MNHEY, SVGEGT. The CDR3 totals 15 residues. The V and J ends lost 6 bases and 1 base respectively, with 15 bases between them. As DNA, the CDR3 is TGTGCCAGCAGCGGATTCGGGACACAGAACACTGAAGCTTTCTTT. Residues: CASSGFGTQNTEAFF.

This clone was observed a handful of times. The junction differs from germline at one of its ends, possibly a read error. The gene calls are TRBV12-3 or TRBV12-4 and TRBJ1-1; possibly TRBD1 for D (5 bases). The CDR3 consists of 14 residues. CDR3 amino acids: CASSFPGVKTEAFF. The CDR3 coding sequence is TGTGCCAGCAGTTTTCCGGGGGTGAAGACTGAAGCTTTCTTT.

This clone was seen only a few times. Being one base from a much bigger clone, this may be a read error. This chain uses TRBV30 with TRBJ2-2; D uncertain. V was clipped by 3 bases and J by 5 bases, with 13 bases between them. Germline lookup yields CDR1 GTSNPN and CDR2 SVGIG (reference sequence). This CDR3 comprises 14 residues. CDR3 loop: CAWRSVIRTGELFF. CDR3 coding DNA: TGTGCCTGGAGGAGTGTAATAAGGACCGGGGAGCTGTTTTTT.

The sample holds many counts of this clone. The chain links TRBV7-2 to TRBJ2-1, with 8 bases fitting TRBD1. The CDR3 contains 17 residues. Germline values: CDR1 SGHTA, CDR2 FQGNSA. V dropped 5 bases and J dropped 2; count of bases not matched to a gene: 11. The CDR3 here is CASSQRTGPGTYNEQFF. The CDR3 DNA follows: TGTGCCAGCAGCCAAAGGACAGGGCCGGGCACCTACAATGAGCAGTTCTTC.

This clone showed up just a few times. The genes are TRBV2 and TRBJ2-5, with D possibly matching TRBD1 (8 bases). CDR1 and CDR2 (germline): SNHLY, FYNNEI. V was trimmed by 8 bases and J by 8 bases, leaving 27 bases between them. This CDR3 comprises 16 residues. DNA for the CDR3: TGTGCCAGCGTCAGTTGGGGGAGGGGACAGGACCTTACCCAGTACTTC. It codes for CASVSWGRGQDLTQYF.

This clone occurred a few times. The rearrangement joins TRBV6-4 to TRBJ2-2, with TRBD2 matching 11 bases. V lost 4 bases, J lost 7 bases, and 2 bases stayed unmatched. Per the germline V gene, CDR1 is MRHNA and CDR2 is SNTAGT. This CDR3 has 14 amino acids. The chain's CDR3 is CASSVGLAVGELFF. The CDR3 coding sequence is TGTGCCAGCAGTGTGGGACTAGCGGTCGGGGAGCTGTTTTTT.

This clone has at least ten counts. The chain combines TRBV20-1 with TRBJ2-1, with 7 bases aligning to TRBD2. Trimming took 0 bases from V and 3 from J; bases not matched to a gene: 2. The CDR3 extends over 14 amino acids. Germline CDR1 DFQATT, CDR2 SNEGSKA (reference sequence). CDR3 nucleotide sequence: TGCAGTGCTAGAGATGGCGGGAGCTACAATGAGCAGTTCTTC. This codes for CSARDGGSYNEQFF.

This clone was seen a few times. This may arise from a read error, as a much more abundant clone is one base away. This sequence joins TRBV6-2 or TRBV6-3 and TRBJ1-5; D unclear. Trimming removed 0 bases from V and 8 bases from J, with 8 bases in between. The CDR3 has 13 amino acids. The germline V gene has CDR1 MNHEY and CDR2 SVGEGT. This CDR3 is CASSYSKGEPQHF. CDR3 DNA sequence: TGTGCCAGCAGTTACTCTAAGGGAGAGCCCCAGCATTTT.

This clone has at least ten counts. The chain carries TRBV5-8 and TRBJ2-1, with D unclear. Germline V gene sequence: CDR1 SGHTS, CDR2 YDEGEE. This CDR3 comprises 16 residues. The V gene lost 4 bases and the J gene lost 4 bases, with 18 bases spanning the gap. CDR3 bases: TGTGCCAGCAGCAATACAGACCCATGGCGTTACAATGAGCAGTTCTTC. Amino acids: CASSNTDPWRYNEQFF.

This clone was seen at least ten times. The genes are TRBV30 and TRBJ2-5; D might be TRBD2 (6 bases). The CDR3 consists of 12 residues. Trimming shortened V by 7 bases and J by 5 bases, and 14 bases separated the two germline ends. CDR1 is GTSNPN and CDR2 is SVGIG in the germline V gene (reference sequence). In DNA, the CDR3 is TGTGCCTCCTCCGGGGGTAGGGAGACCCAGTACTTC. It specifies CASSGGRETQYF.

The table lists this clone with many counts. The chain couples TRBV19 to TRBJ1-5; TRBD1 matches 7 bases. The CDR3 has 17 amino acids. Germline loops: CDR1 LNHDA, CDR2 SQIVND (reference sequence). Losses at the gene ends were 7 bases for V and 3 bases for J; bases not matched to a gene: 15. The CDR3 nucleotides are TGTGCCAGTACCTCTATATCGGCACAGGGGTTCAATCAGCCCCAGCATTTT. Residues: CASTSISAQGFNQPQHF.

This clone appeared a few times. The chain combines TRBV6-2 or TRBV6-3 with TRBJ2-7; 7 bases line up with TRBD2. V was pared by 5 bases and J by 1 base, with 5 bases of the junction left unmatched. This CDR3 spans 14 amino acids. CDR1 is MNHEY and CDR2 is SVGEGT in the germline V gene. The CDR3, as DNA: TGTGCCAGCAGTGACCGCGGGAGATCCTACGAGCAGTACTTC. Encoded protein: CASSDRGRSYEQYF.

The sample holds many counts of this clone. CDR3 coding DNA: TGTGCCAGTAGTGGTAGGACTAGCGGGAGGATGTATGAGCAGTTCTTC. Protein sequence: CASSGRTSGRMYEQFF. The rearrangement uses TRBV19 and TRBJ2-1, with 14 bases that match TRBD2. Germline V gives CDR1 LNHDA, CDR2 SQIVND (reference sequence). CDR3 size: 16 residues. With 5 bases clipped from V and 8 bases from J, the junction kept 8 bases outside the gene matches.

The rearrangement joins TRBV24-1 to TRBJ2-7, with D possibly TRBD1 on 8 matching bases. V was pared by 3 bases and J by 5 bases, with 19 bases between. The CDR3 runs 16 residues. Per germline, CDR1 KGHDR and CDR2 SFDVKD. CDR3 protein: CATSDPAQGGDDEQYF. CDR3 nucleotide sequence: TGTGCCACCAGTGATCCAGCACAGGGGGGGGACGACGAGCAGTACTTC.

This clone came up many times. The rearrangement joins TRBV10-3 to TRBJ2-5, with 7 bases identical to TRBD1. V was pared by 4 bases and J by 2 bases, with 7 bases of the junction left unmatched. Germline CDR1 and CDR2: ENHRY and SYGVKD. This CDR3 region has 15 residues. The DNA for the CDR3 is TGTGCCATCAGTGGAGGGAGACAGGGTCAAGAGACCCAGTACTTC. Translation: CAISGGRQGQETQYF.

This clone came up many times. The chain employs TRBV6-1 and TRBJ2-7; 7 bases are a match to TRBD2. The trim removed 3 bases at V and 4 bases at J, leaving 15 bases unmatched. The germline V gene encodes CDR1 MNHNS and CDR2 SASEGT. The CDR3 is 17 residues long. The CDR3 is CASSDPSLSGGRYEQYF. The CDR3 DNA is TGTGCCAGCAGTGACCCGAGCCTCTCGGGAGGCAGGTACGAGCAGTACTTC.

This clone was seen ten or more times. This rearrangement joins TRBV4-1 to TRBJ2-1, with D perhaps TRBD2 (5 bases). Germline CDR1 reads MGHRA; CDR2 reads YSYEKL. CDR3 length: 15 amino acids. Trimming shortened V by 4 bases and J by 0 bases, and 10 bases separated the two germline ends. The CDR3 DNA reads as TGCGCCAGCAGCCCCAACGGGAACTCCTACAATGAGCAGTTCTTC. Its translation is CASSPNGNSYNEQFF.

The J gene is TRBJ1-2, the V gene TRBV5-1, with a tentative D call TRBD1 (5 bases). CDR3 length equals 13 residues. The ends were cut back, 3 bases at V and 5 bases at J, with 11 bases in the middle. Germline CDR1 and CDR2: SGHRS and YFSETQ. CDR3 loop: CASSSGGEYGYTF. CDR3 nucleotides: TGCGCCAGCAGCTCGGGGGGGGAATATGGCTACACCTTC. Variable domain in full (rest from reference TRBV5-1 and TRBJ1-2): KAGVTQTPRYLIKTRGQQVTLSCSPISGHRSVSWYQQTPGQGLQFLFEYFSETQRNKGNFPGRFSGRQFSNSRSEMNVSTLELGDSALYLCASSSGGEYGYTFGSGTRLTVV.

In this sample, this clone is medium-sized. The chain couples TRBV28 to TRBJ1-5; D is perhaps TRBD1 (6 bases). Germline CDR1 is MDHEN and CDR2 is SYDVKM. Trimming pared 3 bases from V and 6 bases from J, leaving 15 bases between. The CDR3 is 15 amino acids. Written as DNA, the CDR3 is TGTGCCAGCAGTTTCAGTTCAGGGGCAGGTCAGCCCCAGCATTTT. Its translation is CASSFSSGAGQPQHF. The variable domain in full, completed from reference TRBV28 and TRBJ1-5, reads DVKVTQSSRYLVKRTGEKVFLECVQDMDHENMFWYRQDPGLGLRLIYFSYDVKMKEKGDIPEGYSVSREKKERFSLILESASTNQTSMYLCASSFSSGAGQPQHFGDGTRLSIL.

The chain couples TRBV12-5 to TRBJ2-1; D possibly corresponds to TRBD2 (7 bases). V dropped 6 bases and J dropped 5 bases, with 14 bases sitting between them. Germline V gene lookup returns CDR1 LGHNT and CDR2 FRNRAP. The CDR3 loop spans 14 amino acids. The CDR3 DNA is TGTGCTAGTGGGCCTGGGGGGGGCAACAATGAGCAGTTCTTC. Residues: CASGPGGGNNEQFF.

This clone was detected ten times or more. The chain combines TRBV4-3 with TRBJ2-1; TRBD2 matches at 9 bases. The CDR3 covers 15 residues. Germline lookup yields CDR1 LGHNA and CDR2 YSLEER. V gave up 1 base and J gave up 7 bases; unmatched junction bases: 5. CDR3: CASSQVAGGQNEQFF. The CDR3 coding sequence is TGCGCCAGCAGCCAAGTGGCGGGAGGGCAAAATGAGCAGTTCTTC.

The gene calls are TRBV6-5 and TRBJ1-6; no clear D. Trimming took off 0 bases at V and 9 bases at J, with 9 bases between the two ends. Germline V gives CDR1 MNHEY, CDR2 SVGAGI. There are 14 residues in the CDR3. CDR3 in amino acids: CASSYSSRFSPLHF. The CDR3 DNA is TGTGCCAGCAGTTACTCTAGTAGGTTTTCACCCCTCCACTTT.

Concerning this clone: The junction shows a germline mismatch at one end, possibly a read error. The chain couples TRBV6-2 or TRBV6-3 to TRBJ2-4; 11 bases map to TRBD1. From germline, CDR1 is MNHEY and CDR2 SVGEGT. The CDR3 consists of 14 residues. CDR3 coding DNA: TGTGCCAGCAGTAGGACAGGGGGCAAAAACATTCGGTGCTTC. Protein product: CASSRTGGKNIRCF.

By share of the sample, this clone is medium-sized. The chain employs TRBV24-1 and TRBJ2-1, with 10 positions matching TRBD2. The germline V gene encodes CDR1 KGHDR and CDR2 SFDVKD. Losses at the gene ends were 11 bases for V and 8 bases for J; bases not matched to a gene: 11. CDR3 length: 14 amino acids. In nucleotides, the CDR3 is TGTGCCATCCGGCCTAGCGGGAGCGCCGATGAGCAGTTCTTC. It yields the protein CAIRPSGSADEQFF.

This clone was detected many times. The chain uses TRBV30 and TRBJ1-3; D call uncertain. The germline V gene has CDR1 GTSNPN and CDR2 SVGIG (reference sequence). V lost 0 bases to trimming and J lost 0 bases, with 9 bases between them. This CDR3 has 15 amino acids. The DNA for the CDR3 is TGTGCCTGGAGTGTAGTGGTTACCTCTGGAAACACCATATATTTT. Translating gives CAWSVVVTSGNTIYF.

This clone was picked up many times. CDR3 bases: TGTGCCAGCAGGGTGGGCGCGGGGTATGGCTACACCTTC. It yields the protein CASRVGAGYGYTF. The genes are TRBV6-1 and TRBJ1-2; D is ambiguous. The CDR3 runs to 13 residues. V lost 6 bases and J 5 bases, leaving 13 bases between the germline ends. CDR1 is MNHNS and CDR2 is SASEGT in the germline V gene.

This clone appeared a few times. J is TRBJ2-2 and V is TRBV7-9; D unclear. The CDR3 has 14 residues. Between the trimmed V and J ends, which lost 11 bases and 0 bases, there was a span of 13 bases. Germline CDR1 reads SEHNR; CDR2 reads FQNEAQ (reference sequence). Written as DNA, the CDR3 is TGTGCCGCCCCTCTCCATACGAACACCGGGGAGCTGTTTTTT. Translated: CAAPLHTNTGELFF.